This is a list of T cell receptor beta chains from one sample in a study of blood T cell repertoires in COVID-19. Libraries were prepared by immunoSEQ multiplex PCR; TCRdb keeps only in-frame clonotypes and omits some of them. The table lists about 110,000 clones, about 80% of them singletons. The specimen sequenced was peripheral blood. The receptors derive from a woman in her 70s with acute or convalescent COVID-19. The CDR3 runs from the conserved cysteine through the conserved F or W. Fields, in order: V gene, D gene, CDR3 length, J gene, clone size, CDR3 protein, CDR3 DNA. D genes are given only for firm matches. Not every row has a clone size; where given, it reads once, few, many or a size class.

v_call: TRBV5-1
d_call: TRBD1
cdr3_length: 15
j_call: TRBJ1-2
clone_size: .
cdr3_aa: CASSYGIGTGGGYTF
cdr3_nt: TGCGCCAGCAGCTATGGAATAGGGACAGGTGGAGGCTACACCTTC

v_call: TRBV7-2
d_call: .
cdr3_length: 14
j_call: TRBJ2-1
clone_size: .
cdr3_aa: CASSLVVGGPEQFF
cdr3_nt: TGTGCCAGCAGCTTAGTGGTCGGGGGGCCTGAGCAGTTCTTC

v_call: TRBV6-5
d_call: .
cdr3_length: 15
j_call: TRBJ1-5
clone_size: .
cdr3_aa: CASSPTPYSNQPQHF
cdr3_nt: TGTGCCAGCAGCCCGACACCATATAGCAATCAGCCCCAGCATTTT

v_call: TRBV9
d_call: .
cdr3_length: 14
j_call: TRBJ1-5
clone_size: .
cdr3_aa: CASSVEGSYQPQHF
cdr3_nt: TGTGCCAGCAGCGTAGAAGGGAGTTATCAGCCCCAGCATTTT

v_call: TRBV2
d_call: .
cdr3_length: 15
j_call: TRBJ2-3
clone_size: .
cdr3_aa: CASSPRGKSTDTQYF
cdr3_nt: TGTGCCAGCAGTCCCCGGGGGAAGAGCACAGATACGCAGTATTTT

v_call: TRBV6-2/TRBV6-3
d_call: .
cdr3_length: 15
j_call: TRBJ2-1
clone_size: .
cdr3_aa: CASSPQAGQYNEQFF
cdr3_nt: TGTGCCAGCAGCCCGCAGGCGGGGCAATACAATGAGCAGTTCTTC

v_call: TRBV5-1
d_call: .
cdr3_length: 16
j_call: TRBJ1-1
clone_size: .
cdr3_aa: CASSLASGRMNTEAFF
cdr3_nt: TGCGCCAGCAGCTTGGCGTCAGGGCGAATGAACACTGAAGCTTTCTTT

v_call: TRBV6-1
d_call: .
cdr3_length: 14
j_call: TRBJ1-6
clone_size: .
cdr3_aa: CASSEAGRGSPLHF
cdr3_nt: TGTGCCAGCAGTGAAGCCGGGAGGGGATCACCCCTCCACTTT

v_call: TRBV24-1
d_call: .
cdr3_length: 14
j_call: TRBJ2-3
clone_size: .
cdr3_aa: CATSDPTSTDTQYF
cdr3_nt: TGTGCCACCAGTGATCCTACGTCAACAGATACGCAGTATTTT

v_call: TRBV6-1
d_call: .
cdr3_length: 15
j_call: TRBJ2-1
clone_size: .
cdr3_aa: CASSDDGRRFNEQFF
cdr3_nt: TGTGCCAGCAGTGACGATGGGCGGAGGTTCAATGAGCAGTTCTTC

v_call: TRBV19
d_call: .
cdr3_length: 13
j_call: TRBJ1-5
clone_size: many
cdr3_aa: CASSFNSNQPQHF
cdr3_nt: TGTGCCAGTAGCTTTAATAGCAATCAGCCCCAGCATTTT

v_call: TRBV11-2
d_call: TRBD2
cdr3_length: 16
j_call: TRBJ2-1
clone_size: .
cdr3_aa: CASSPETSGGAYEQFF
cdr3_nt: TGTGCCAGCAGCCCAGAAACTAGCGGGGGGGCCTATGAGCAGTTCTTC

v_call: TRBV7-2
d_call: TRBD1
cdr3_length: 15
j_call: TRBJ2-2
clone_size: .
cdr3_aa: CASSLDRGDTGELFF
cdr3_nt: TGTGCCAGCAGCCTGGACAGGGGGGACACCGGGGAGCTGTTTTTT

v_call: TRBV27
d_call: .
cdr3_length: 15
j_call: TRBJ2-7
clone_size: .
cdr3_aa: CASSLLAGVAYEQYF
cdr3_nt: TGTGCCAGCAGTTTATTGGCAGGGGTGGCATACGAGCAGTACTTC

v_call: TRBV29-1
d_call: TRBD1
cdr3_length: 15
j_call: TRBJ2-1
clone_size: .
cdr3_aa: CSVDGTGESWNEQFF
cdr3_nt: TGCAGCGTTGACGGGACAGGGGAAAGTTGGAATGAGCAGTTCTTC

v_call: TRBV28
d_call: .
cdr3_length: 15
j_call: TRBJ1-4
clone_size: .
cdr3_aa: CASSPTTGGNEKLFF
cdr3_nt: TGTGCCAGCAGTCCAACGACTGGCGGAAATGAAAAACTGTTTTTT

v_call: TRBV15
d_call: .
cdr3_length: 15
j_call: TRBJ2-1
clone_size: .
cdr3_aa: CATSRGGLRDHEQFF
cdr3_nt: TGTGCCACCAGCAGAGGCGGATTGAGGGATCATGAGCAGTTCTTC

v_call: TRBV6-5
d_call: .
cdr3_length: 15
j_call: TRBJ1-6
clone_size: few
cdr3_aa: CASRSGGAIGAPLHF
cdr3_nt: TGTGCCAGCAGGTCTGGGGGGGCGATTGGGGCACCCCTCCACTTT

v_call: TRBV5-1
d_call: TRBD1
cdr3_length: 15
j_call: TRBJ2-1
clone_size: .
cdr3_aa: CASSLGQGANNEQFF
cdr3_nt: TGCGCCAGCAGCTTGGGGCAGGGGGCCAACAATGAGCAGTTCTTC

v_call: TRBV4-1
d_call: .
cdr3_length: 16
j_call: TRBJ1-5
clone_size: once
cdr3_aa: CASSQERGNGNQPQHF
cdr3_nt: TGCGCCAGCAGCCAAGAGAGAGGGAACGGTAATCAGCCCCAGCATTTT

v_call: TRBV29-1
d_call: .
cdr3_length: 15
j_call: TRBJ2-3
clone_size: few
cdr3_aa: CSVTPPRTAPDTQYF
cdr3_nt: TGCAGCGTTACCCCCCCTCGGACAGCCCCAGATACGCAGTATTTT

v_call: TRBV6-1
d_call: .
cdr3_length: 16
j_call: TRBJ1-5
clone_size: .
cdr3_aa: CASSEGGGSGSQPQHF
cdr3_nt: TGTGCCAGCAGTGAAGGAGGGGGATCGGGCTCTCAGCCCCAGCATTTT

v_call: TRBV19
d_call: TRBD1
cdr3_length: 15
j_call: TRBJ1-1
clone_size: .
cdr3_aa: CASSRTQGLRTEAFF
cdr3_nt: TGTGCCAGTAGTAGGACACAGGGGCTAAGGACTGAAGCTTTCTTT

v_call: TRBV11-2
d_call: TRBD2
cdr3_length: 15
j_call: TRBJ2-7
clone_size: .
cdr3_aa: CASSRSSGTTYEQYF
cdr3_nt: TGTGCCAGCAGCCGATCTTCCGGGACTACCTACGAGCAGTACTTC

v_call: TRBV7-3
d_call: TRBD1
cdr3_length: 19
j_call: TRBJ2-6
clone_size: few
cdr3_aa: CASSPGFGQGASGANVLTF
cdr3_nt: TGTGCCAGCAGCCCGGGGTTCGGGCAGGGGGCTAGTGGGGCCAACGTCCTGACTTTC

v_call: TRBV5-1
d_call: .
cdr3_length: 15
j_call: TRBJ2-1
clone_size: .
cdr3_aa: CASSLVAAPKGQQFF
cdr3_nt: TGCGCCAGCAGCTTGGTAGCGGCGCCCAAGGGACAGCAGTTCTTC

v_call: TRBV3-1/TRBV3-2
d_call: TRBD2
cdr3_length: 15
j_call: TRBJ2-2
clone_size: .
cdr3_aa: CASGLPGRGTGELFF
cdr3_nt: TGTGCCAGCGGACTTCCCGGGAGGGGGACCGGGGAGCTGTTTTTT

v_call: TRBV5-6
d_call: TRBD1
cdr3_length: 15
j_call: TRBJ2-3
clone_size: .
cdr3_aa: CASSLRTGITDTQYF
cdr3_nt: TGTGCCAGCAGCTTGAGGACAGGGATCACAGATACGCAGTATTTT

v_call: TRBV2
d_call: .
cdr3_length: 14
j_call: TRBJ2-4
clone_size: .
cdr3_aa: CASSLGGAQNIQYF
cdr3_nt: TGTGCCAGCAGTCTGGGGGGGGCCCAAAACATTCAGTACTTC

v_call: TRBV4-1
d_call: .
cdr3_length: 14
j_call: TRBJ1-4
clone_size: .
cdr3_aa: CASSPLGGPGKLFF
cdr3_nt: TGCGCCAGCAGCCCCCTCGGGGGGCCGGGAAAACTGTTTTTT

v_call: TRBV19
d_call: TRBD2
cdr3_length: 15
j_call: TRBJ2-2
clone_size: .
cdr3_aa: CASSAGPANTGELFF
cdr3_nt: TGTGCCAGCTCAGCGGGACCTGCGAACACCGGGGAGCTGTTTTTT

v_call: TRBV10-3
d_call: .
cdr3_length: 13
j_call: TRBJ2-1
clone_size: .
cdr3_aa: CAISEWWADEQFF
cdr3_nt: TGTGCCATCAGTGAATGGTGGGCCGATGAGCAGTTCTTC

v_call: TRBV28
d_call: TRBD1
cdr3_length: 17
j_call: TRBJ1-1
clone_size: .
cdr3_aa: CASSDIPGQGPNTEAFF
cdr3_nt: TGTGCCAGCAGTGACATACCGGGACAGGGACCGAACACTGAAGCTTTCTTT

v_call: TRBV6-5
d_call: .
cdr3_length: 15
j_call: TRBJ1-3
clone_size: .
cdr3_aa: CASSYAASSGNTIYF
cdr3_nt: TGTGCCAGCAGTTACGCAGCGAGCTCTGGAAACACCATATATTTT

v_call: TRBV11-3
d_call: TRBD2
cdr3_length: 18
j_call: TRBJ2-6
clone_size: .
cdr3_aa: CASSPRGSGISGANVLTF
cdr3_nt: TGTGCCAGCAGCCCCCGGGGTAGCGGGATCTCTGGGGCCAACGTCCTGACTTTC

v_call: TRBV7-2
d_call: .
cdr3_length: 15
j_call: TRBJ2-1
clone_size: .
cdr3_aa: CASTTGGARYNEQFF
cdr3_nt: TGTGCCAGCACCACTGGGGGGGCCCGCTACAATGAGCAGTTCTTC

v_call: TRBV15
d_call: .
cdr3_length: 15
j_call: TRBJ1-2
clone_size: .
cdr3_aa: CATSREVGLNYGYTF
cdr3_nt: TGTGCCACCAGCAGAGAGGTGGGGCTTAACTATGGCTACACCTTC

v_call: TRBV7-8
d_call: TRBD2
cdr3_length: 16
j_call: TRBJ2-1
clone_size: .
cdr3_aa: CASSYIRGGGYNEQFF
cdr3_nt: TGTGCCAGCAGCTATATACGGGGGGGAGGTTACAATGAGCAGTTCTTC

v_call: TRBV29-1
d_call: TRBD1
cdr3_length: 14
j_call: TRBJ1-5
clone_size: .
cdr3_aa: CSVRTGDSNQPQHF
cdr3_nt: TGCAGCGTTAGAACAGGGGATAGCAATCAGCCCCAGCATTTT

v_call: TRBV28
d_call: .
cdr3_length: 13
j_call: TRBJ1-2
clone_size: .
cdr3_aa: CASSSGGYYGYTF
cdr3_nt: TGTGCCAGCAGTTCCGGGGGATATTATGGCTACACCTTC

v_call: TRBV18
d_call: .
cdr3_length: 13
j_call: TRBJ1-2
clone_size: .
cdr3_aa: CASSPPSTGGYTF
cdr3_nt: TGTGCCAGCTCACCACCTTCTACAGGAGGCTACACCTTC

v_call: TRBV28
d_call: .
cdr3_length: 13
j_call: TRBJ1-1
clone_size: .
cdr3_aa: CASSVRWNTEAFF
cdr3_nt: TGTGCCAGCAGTGTGAGGTGGAACACTGAAGCTTTCTTT

v_call: TRBV14
d_call: .
cdr3_length: 13
j_call: TRBJ1-1
clone_size: few
cdr3_aa: CASSPYVNTEAFF
cdr3_nt: TGTGCCAGCAGCCCCTACGTGAACACTGAAGCTTTCTTT

v_call: TRBV24-1
d_call: TRBD1
cdr3_length: 15
j_call: TRBJ2-5
clone_size: once
cdr3_aa: CATSDSRQGRETQYF
cdr3_nt: TGTGCCACCAGTGACAGCCGACAGGGGAGGGAGACCCAGTACTTC

v_call: TRBV7-9
d_call: .
cdr3_length: 14
j_call: TRBJ1-1
clone_size: .
cdr3_aa: CASSPQGLNTEAFF
cdr3_nt: TGTGCCAGCAGCCCCCAGGGCCTGAACACTGAAGCTTTCTTT

v_call: TRBV28
d_call: TRBD1
cdr3_length: 16
j_call: TRBJ1-2
clone_size: .
cdr3_aa: CASSLGQGIILGGYTF
cdr3_nt: TGTGCCAGCAGTTTGGGACAGGGTATCATCCTAGGTGGCTACACCTTC

v_call: TRBV6-2/TRBV6-3
d_call: .
cdr3_length: 15
j_call: TRBJ1-6
clone_size: .
cdr3_aa: CASSYGGRGYSPLHF
cdr3_nt: TGTGCCAGCAGTTACGGAGGGAGGGGGTATTCACCCCTCCACTTT

v_call: TRBV21-1
d_call: .
cdr3_length: 16
j_call: TRBJ1-5
clone_size: .
cdr3_aa: CASSKVGAGGSQPQHF
cdr3_nt: TGTGCCAGCAGCAAAGTTGGCGCAGGGGGCTCTCAGCCCCAGCATTTT

v_call: TRBV5-4
d_call: TRBD2
cdr3_length: 15
j_call: TRBJ2-5
clone_size: .
cdr3_aa: CASSLIAGGPETQYF
cdr3_nt: TGTGCCAGCAGCTTGATCGCGGGGGGGCCGGAGACCCAGTACTTC